The T cell receptor beta chain described here comes from a study of regulatory T cells in long-lasting Graves disease (TCRdb year 2021). As for the study more broadly: In the newly diagnosed Graves' disease group, patients had been taking antithyroid drugs for less than 3 months. A total of roughly 33 samples underwent TCR sequencing: around 13 from persistent and some 20 from newly diagnosed Graves' disease patients. Persistent Graves' disease patients were compared with newly diagnosed Graves' disease patients by peripheral blood TCR sequencing and RNA sequencing. The study took place in China and was registered as a clinical trial. The investigation overall reported the following: A larger number of public clonotypes was shared among persistent patients (about 2,700) than among newly diagnosed patients (approximately 930). Compared with newly diagnosed patients, persistent Graves' disease patients had lower TCR Shannon entropy and fewer highly expanded clones, which suggests clonal expansion. Sequencing and analysis were limited to the TCR beta chain. Only peripheral blood was studied, because thyroid tissue, the primary lesion, was inaccessible. Persistent disease showed preferential use of TRBV28, TRBJ1-2 and TRBJ2-5, whereas newly diagnosed disease favored TRBV20-1 and TRBJ2-1. As a limitation, the authors acknowledged that the small sample size may reduce accuracy.

The library was built by means of multiplex PCR. Sequencing was carried out with an Illumina HiSeq 4000. TCR beta libraries were built with iRepertoire HTBI primers and Arm-PCR amplification of CDR3 regions. Gel purification was performed on PCR products prior to sequencing. The published analysis was carried out like this. Across samples, 55 to 80 TRBV and roughly 15 TRBJ segments were identified and used for gene usage analysis of CDR3 amino acid clonotypes. COPE and FqMerger were used to merge filtered high-quality paired reads into contigs. BLAST was used to align contigs to IMGT TRBV, TRBD and TRBJ reference genes, and CDR3 was defined according to IMGT. Highly expanded clones were defined as clonotypes with a frequency above 0.1%. Shannon entropy served as the measure of repertoire diversity, while the Gini coefficient captured V-J evenness. Clonotypes shared by more than one individual were considered public. TCRdb reprocessing: public reads trimmed at Q25 with fastp, clones called with MiXCR, in-frame beta chains kept. Each entry is one CDR3 protein sequence, shown with its most common DNA and genes. The V and J calls and clone size come from TCRdb's table, not from the authors' own analysis. The sample table records under 800,000 distinct CDR3 sequences; 15% to 20% of these occur just once. Together, the top ten hold about 17% of the sample.

Inclusive of the bounding cysteine and phenylalanine, the CDR3 is 14 residues long. The read is trimmed to its CDR3 DNA, 42 bases read in frame from base 1. CDR1 and CDR2 are read off the germline V gene (reference sequence) as SEHNR and FQNEAQ. Trimming removed 1 base from V and 7 bases from J, leaving 13 bases between the germline ends. This clonotype was detected a few times. What antigen it recognizes has not been identified. No base quality information exists; no much larger clone differs at one position. This specimen's time point label, interpreted: newly diagnosed GD, antithyroid drugs for less than 3 months. For both TCR sequencing and RNA sequencing, RNA was extracted from PBMCs in TRIzol. The diagnosis of Graves' disease followed American Thyroid Association guidelines. Patients were recruited from an endocrinology department in Xi'an, China. From each patient, about 8.9 milliliters of peripheral blood was collected into an EDTA anticoagulant tube. Ficoll Paque Plus density gradient separation was used to isolate PBMCs, and no further T cell sorting was done. RNA quality was checked with an Agilent 2100 Bioanalyzer and agarose gel, and concentration with a NanoDrop 2000.

These data also featured in a second study, about T cells in Graves' hyperthyroidism and ophthalmopathy. As the second paper documents: Stable Graves' hyperthyroidism was defined as the absence of progression to ophthalmopathy over 18 months of follow-up. Hyperthyroidism patients were aged 18 to 65 years and newly diagnosed, with disease duration of less than 2 months. Patients with uncontrolled infections, other autoimmune diseases, pregnancy or lactation were excluded. Diagnoses were established on the basis of clinical symptoms, serum thyroxine and TRAb, thyroid ultrasound, and orbital computed tomography. For the first round of RT-PCR on the TCR CDR3, the HTBI primer set was used together with the Qiagen OneStep RT-PCR kit. Blood samples also contained most of the expanded thyroid clonotypes (frequency above 0.001), which suggests that blood repertoires may reflect thyroid immune responses. Ophthalmopathy was separated from stable hyperthyroidism by a 13 V-J signature model, with roughly 88% sensitivity and about 81% specificity obtained in cross-validation and 80%/75% obtained in testing. In validation, the model predicted progression to ophthalmopathy a median of around 6.5 months before onset, with 70% to 71% sensitivity and about 75% specificity. To identify distinguishing TCR V-J signatures, a discovery cohort of about 100 patients was used, comprising 40 to 45 with Graves' ophthalmopathy and roughly 60 with stable Graves' hyperthyroidism. Prospective prediction of ophthalmopathy was tested in an independent validation cohort consisting of 18 hyperthyroidism patients and 15 or so patients who later progressed to ophthalmopathy. The 100 or so discovery patients were divided at random into training and test sets in a 7:3 ratio. The study also compared thyroid tissue and blood T-cell repertoires from five or six Graves' hyperthyroidism patients. Once sampling was done, hyperthyroidism patients were given methimazole at a starting dose of 30 mg daily, whereas ophthalmopathy patients were given high-dose intravenous methylprednisolone. Libraries were constructed in a second round of multiplex PCR, after which size selection and purification were carried out. Paired-end sequencing of the libraries was performed with 100 bp reads on an Illumina HiSeq2000. SOAPnuke was used to process the raw data, removing reads that contained adapters or uncalled bases, had a mean Phred below 15, or lacked an exact match to the constant primer or identifier. High-quality paired reads were merged with COPE v1.2.5, and unique nucleotide sequences were defined as clonotypes. MiTCR v1.1 was used to align the clonotypes against IMGT TRBV, TRBD and TRBJ reference segments. Analysis was restricted to V-J combinations with a frequency above 0.0001, which covered roughly 99% of repertoires. The TCS score was defined as F50 (clonal expansion) divided by E x V (chaos), with BLOSUM62-based TCRdist calculated between CDR3 peptides within each V-J. Welch's t-statistics and random forest reduced some 510 V-J features to some 14, which were used in a naive Bayes classifier (R e1071). Sample size was not statistically predetermined, and blinding of investigators to group allocation was not performed. According to the paper, TCR Vbeta CDR3 sequencing was carried out on roughly 130 peripheral blood samples, which came from 40 to 45 ophthalmopathy, approximately 72 hyperthyroidism and about 17 progressor patients.

The sequence joins TRBV7-9 to TRBJ1-1; the D gene is perhaps TRBD1, from 5 matching bases. This sequence was found in a woman younger than 45 with Graves disease. Donor details come from another sample of the same person, matched by shared clones. The sequencing here drew on peripheral blood mononuclear cells (PBMCs), taken at new diagnosis, from a patient treated with antithyroid drugs. CDR3 protein: CASSLGDWGGEAFF. DNA sequence: TGTGCCAGCAGCTTAGGGGACTGGGGGGGTGAAGCTTTCTTT.